This paragraph reports one TCR beta chain. The antigen is unknown. These data originate in a study of cytomegalovirus exposure and HLA in healthy donors. Study summary: Both the roughly 120 validation repertoires and the 666 first-cohort repertoires used the same platform, as reported by a later analysis.

Measured with immunoSEQ multiplex PCR; TCRdb has only the in-frame clones, and not every one. The data show under 85,000 clones, about 91% seen once. The CDR3 contains 11 residues. V was clipped by 4 bases and J by 10 bases, with 8 bases between them. The V gene's germline CDR1 is SGHAT and CDR2 FQNNGV. Whole-study results and caveats: A classifier reportedly called cytomegalovirus status with high sensitivity and specificity. Researchers counted over 150 TCR beta chains as cytomegalovirus-associated.

The sample consisted of PBMCs. The TCR was taken from a man aged 18 to 30 in good health and CMV-seropositive. This chain joins TRBV11-2 and TRBJ2-1; D uncertain. CDR3 in DNA: TGTGCCAGCAGCTGGGTCGGGGAGCAGTTCTTC. This codes for CASSWVGEQFF.